These 22 T cell receptor beta chains came from one sample sequenced in a study of shared T cell receptors in the human thymus. Profiled with immunoSEQ multiplex PCR; TCRdb holds only in-frame clones, not every one. The sample has about 400,000 clones, about 95% seen once. Material for sequencing was thymocytes. These receptors were collected from a human donor.

The count of this clone is one. V and J are TRBV28 and TRBJ2-7; TRBD2 aligns across 10 bases. The V gene end was trimmed by 8 bases and the J gene end by 3 bases; junction bases not matched to a gene: 10. Germline-derived CDR1 and CDR2 are MDHEN and SYDVKM. The CDR3 totals 15 residues. The CDR3 loop is CASSDGSSGSYEQYF. DNA of the CDR3: TGTGCCAGCTCGGACGGGTCTAGCGGGAGCTACGAGCAGTACTTC.

The rearrangement joins TRBV7-9 to TRBJ2-7; TRBD2 matches 7 bases. Losses at the gene ends were 4 bases for V and 2 bases for J; bases not matched to a gene: 5. The CDR3 sequence is 14 residues long. Germline V gene lookup returns CDR1 SEHNR and CDR2 FQNEAQ (reference sequence). CDR3 bases: TGTGCCAGCAGCTACAAAGGGACTACCTACGAGCAGTACTTC. Its protein product is CASSYKGTTYEQYF.

This clone appeared a single time. The chain couples TRBV7-9 to TRBJ2-1; D remains ambiguous. Trimming stripped 2 bases from V and 2 bases from J, with 13 bases between. The CDR3 length is 16 residues. Germline CDR1 reads SEHNR; CDR2 reads FQNEAQ (reference sequence). The CDR3 spells CASSLSDQWAYNEQFF. CDR3 nucleotides: TGTGCCAGCAGCTTAAGTGACCAGTGGGCCTACAATGAGCAGTTCTTC.

The chain is built from TRBV7-8 and TRBJ2-7, with TRBD1 as a possible D gene (5 bases). There are 16 residues in the CDR3. CDR1 is SGHVS and CDR2 is FQNEAQ in the germline V gene. V was pared by 0 bases and J by 4 bases, with 16 bases between. The CDR3 protein is CASSLAVVGDRYEQYF. The CDR3 coding sequence is TGTGCCAGCAGCTTAGCTGTCGTAGGGGATCGATACGAGCAGTACTTC.

The rearrangement links TRBV7-9 to TRBJ2-3, with a weak D call TRBD1 (5 bases). Trimming shortened V by 3 bases and J by 3 bases, and 16 bases separated the two germline ends. Germline loops: CDR1 SEHNR, CDR2 FQNEAQ (reference sequence). The CDR3 consists of 16 residues. DNA of the CDR3: TGTGCCAGCAGCTTCTTTAGCAGGGAAGGGACAGATACGCAGTATTTT. Translating gives CASSFFSREGTDTQYF.

The chain joins TRBV19 to TRBJ2-1; D ambiguous. The V end lost 6 bases, the J end lost 2 bases, and 14 bases lay between the germline ends. The CDR3 extends over 15 amino acids. Germline values: CDR1 LNHDA, CDR2 SQIVND (reference sequence). CDR3 amino acids: CASSLKPRAYNEQFF. CDR3 nucleotides: TGTGCCAGTAGCTTAAAACCTCGAGCCTACAATGAGCAGTTCTTC.

The gene calls are TRBV7-2 and TRBJ2-3, with 9 bases identical to TRBD1. The CDR3 loop spans 15 amino acids. The trim removed 5 bases at V and 9 bases at J, leaving 12 bases unmatched. Germline loops: CDR1 SGHTA, CDR2 FQGNSA. In DNA form, the CDR3 reads TGTGCCAGCAGCAAGCGGGACAGGGTTCTAGAGACGCAGTATTTT. Translating gives CASSKRDRVLETQYF.

This CDR3 is CASSPDGGGSSYNEQFF. As DNA, the CDR3 is TGCGCCAGCAGCCCGGACGGTGGGGGGAGCTCCTACAATGAGCAGTTCTTC. V usage is TRBV5-1 and J usage is TRBJ2-1; D perhaps matches TRBD2 (6 bases). This CDR3 is built from 17 residues. Trimming left V 4 bases short and J 0 bases short, with 17 bases between. Germline values: CDR1 SGHRS, CDR2 YFSETQ.

This clone was counted only a few times. The rearrangement joins TRBV2 to TRBJ2-7, with 8 bases aligning to TRBD2. After removal of 0 bases from V and 2 bases from J, the junction contained 6 bases not matched to a gene. The CDR3 loop spans 16 amino acids. CDR1 SNHLY and CDR2 FYNNEI come from the germline V gene. The CDR3 sequence: CASSEARLATTYEQYF. The CDR3 nucleotides read TGTGCCAGCAGTGAAGCAAGACTAGCGACGACCTACGAGCAGTACTTC.

This rearrangement joins TRBV7-3 to TRBJ2-2; TRBD2 matches at 8 bases. Germline V gives CDR1 SGHTA, CDR2 FQGTGA. This CDR3 comprises 16 residues. With 10 bases clipped from V and 7 bases from J, the junction kept 17 bases outside the gene matches. CDR3 in DNA: TGTGCCACCCCAGGATATGGCGGGAGGAGGGGCGGGGAGCTGTTTTTT. Amino acids: CATPGYGGRRGGELFF.

The chain employs TRBV30 and TRBJ1-4; TRBD1 agrees at 12 bases. The CDR3 has 17 amino acids. V lost 3 bases, J lost 8 bases, and 13 bases stayed unmatched. Germline CDR1 reads GTSNPN; CDR2 reads SVGIG (reference sequence). The CDR3 DNA reads TGTGCCTGGAGGTCCGGGACAGGGGGCGTGGAGAGGGAAAAACTGTTTTTT. Amino acid sequence: CAWRSGTGGVEREKLFF.

The V call is TRBV6-5, the J call TRBJ2-7; possibly TRBD2 for D (7 bases). Germline V gives CDR1 MNHEY, CDR2 SVGAGI. This CDR3 is 15 amino acids long. The V end lost 5 bases, the J end lost 2 bases, and 16 bases lay between the germline ends. The CDR3 sequence is CASSPLGGRPYEQYF. As DNA, the CDR3 is TGTGCCAGCAGTCCTCTCGGGGGGCGACCCTACGAGCAGTACTTC.

The V call is TRBV7-2, the J call TRBJ2-3; D might be TRBD2 (5 bases). The V end was cut by 1 base, the J end by 6 bases, with 23 bases between. This CDR3 spans 18 amino acids. Germline V gene lookup returns CDR1 SGHTA and CDR2 FQGNSA. CDR3 sequence reads: CASSLDVRFDRGSDTQYF. The CDR3 nucleotides read TGTGCCAGCAGCTTAGATGTTAGGTTCGATCGGGGATCCGATACGCAGTATTTT.

This clone was recorded once. The chain carries TRBV7-8 and TRBJ2-2; D is ambiguous. Germline V gives CDR1 SGHVS, CDR2 FQNEAQ. The CDR3 runs 15 residues. Trimming cost V 5 bases and J 0 bases, with 10 bases left between them. The CDR3 region has the DNA TGTGCCAGCAGCCATTTGCCCGCGAACACCGGGGAGCTGTTTTTT. It encodes CASSHLPANTGELFF.

DNA of the CDR3: TGTGCCAGCAGCTCAGACAGGGGACTTCCAGGGCTAGCGCCTTGGGATGAGCAGTTCTTC. This translates into CASSSDRGLPGLAPWDEQFF. The V and J genes are TRBV7-3 and TRBJ2-1; 8 nucleotides agree with TRBD1. Germline V gene data show CDR1 as SGHTA and CDR2 as FQGTGA. V was pared by 4 bases and J by 8 bases, with 25 bases of the junction left unmatched. This CDR3 contains 20 residues.

The chain has TRBV11-2 and TRBJ2-7; 9 positions agree with TRBD1. Germline CDR1 is SGHAT and CDR2 is FQNNGV. Trimming removed 1 base from V and 0 bases from J; junction bases left unmatched: 10. The CDR3 spans 18 residues. The CDR3 DNA follows: TGTGCCAGCAGCTTAGTGTCGGGACAGGGAATAGGCTCCTACGAGCAGTACTTC. Its protein is CASSLVSGQGIGSYEQYF.

V gene TRBV7-9 combines with J gene TRBJ2-3, with D perhaps assigned TRBD1 or TRBD2 (5 bases each). CDR3 length: 14 amino acids. Between the trimmed V and J ends, which lost 6 bases and 5 bases, there was a span of 15 bases. The germline gives CDR1 SEHNR, CDR2 FQNEAQ (reference sequence). The CDR3 here is CASRGRGEKDTQYF. Written as DNA, the CDR3 is TGTGCCAGCAGGGGGAGAGGGGAGAAAGATACGCAGTATTTT.

This clone appeared a single time. This rearrangement joins TRBV4-1 to TRBJ1-2, with a weak D call TRBD1 (5 bases). Germline assignment: CDR1 MGHRA and CDR2 YSYEKL. The length of the CDR3 is 15 residues. V lost 1 base, J lost 3 bases, and 12 bases lay in between. The CDR3 sequence: CASSQADLRDYGYTF. DNA for the CDR3: TGCGCCAGCAGCCAAGCCGACCTCAGGGACTATGGCTACACCTTC.

This chain joins TRBV9 and TRBJ2-2, with 8 positions matching TRBD2. CDR3 length: 17 amino acids. CDR1 and CDR2 from the germline V gene are SGDLS and YYNGEE. J gave up 4 bases and V 2 bases, and 10 bases lay outside the gene matches. The CDR3 reads CASSVRFGLAGTGELFF. Here the CDR3 DNA reads TGTGCCAGCAGCGTCCGGTTCGGGCTAGCGGGCACCGGGGAGCTGTTTTTT.

This clone was seen just once. The chain joins TRBV6-5 to TRBJ1-5; D is unresolved. The V gene's germline CDR1 is MNHEY and CDR2 SVGAGI. The CDR3 covers 11 residues. Trimming shortened V by 9 bases and J by 4 bases, and 7 bases separated the two germline ends. The CDR3 nucleotides read TGTGCCAGTGGCCCGAATCAGCCCCAGCATTTT. As protein: CASGPNQPQHF.

This chain joins TRBV4-3 and TRBJ2-1; tentative D call: TRBD1 (6 bases). The V gene's germline CDR1 is LGHNA and CDR2 YSLEER. The CDR3 has 17 residues. Trimming shortened V by 1 base and J by 0 bases, and 13 bases separated the two germline ends. CDR3 residues: CASSQVGADSSYNEQFF. The CDR3 region has the DNA TGCGCCAGCAGCCAAGTCGGCGCGGACAGCTCCTACAATGAGCAGTTCTTC.

The rearrangement uses TRBV7-2 and TRBJ2-3; the match to TRBD2 covers 8 bases. Germline CDR1 reads SGHTA; CDR2 reads FQGNSA. V shed 1 base, J shed 1 base, and the junction held 1 base outside the gene matches. This CDR3 comprises 15 residues. CDR3 DNA sequence: TGTGCCAGCAGCTTAGAAGCGGGGGGCACAGATACGCAGTATTTT. It is translated as CASSLEAGGTDTQYF.